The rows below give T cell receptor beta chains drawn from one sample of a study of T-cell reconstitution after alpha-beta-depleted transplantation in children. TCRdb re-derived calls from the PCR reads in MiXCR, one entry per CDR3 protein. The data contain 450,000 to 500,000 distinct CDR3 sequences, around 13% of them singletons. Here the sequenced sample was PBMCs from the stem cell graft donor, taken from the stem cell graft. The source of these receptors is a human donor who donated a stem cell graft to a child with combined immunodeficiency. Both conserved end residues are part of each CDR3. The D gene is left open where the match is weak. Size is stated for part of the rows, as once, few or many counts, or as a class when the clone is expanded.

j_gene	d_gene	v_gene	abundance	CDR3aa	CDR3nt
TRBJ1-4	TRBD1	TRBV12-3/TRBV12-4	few	CASSPQGAREKLFF	TGTGCCAGCAGCCCCCAGGGGGCGAGGGAAAAACTGTTTTTT
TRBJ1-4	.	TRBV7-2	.	CASSSRQAGKLFF	TGTGCCAGCAGCTCACGACAGGCAGGAAAACTGTTTTTT
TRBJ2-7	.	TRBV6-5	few	CASSYSLSHEQYF	TGTGCCAGCAGTTACTCGCTCAGTCACGAGCAGTACTTC
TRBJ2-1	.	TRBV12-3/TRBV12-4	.	CASSPGASRGFF	TGTGCCAGCAGTCCTGGGGCCAGCCGGGGGTTCTTC
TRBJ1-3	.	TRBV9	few	CASSVATGHAGNTIYF	TGTGCCAGCAGCGTAGCTACAGGGCACGCTGGAAACACCATATATTTT
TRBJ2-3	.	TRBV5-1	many	CASSIPADTQYF	TGCGCCAGCAGCATTCCGGCAGATACGCAGTATTTT
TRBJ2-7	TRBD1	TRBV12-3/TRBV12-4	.	CASSLVGTGEQYF	TGTGCCAGCAGTTTAGTTGGGACAGGGGAGCAGTACTTC
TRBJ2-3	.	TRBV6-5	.	CASSYSVVTDTQYF	TGTGCCAGCAGTTACTCGGTAGTCACAGATACGCAGTATTTT
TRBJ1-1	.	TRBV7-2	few	CASSKGRLNTEAFF	TGTGCCAGCAGCAAGGGACGGTTGAACACTGAAGCTTTCTTT
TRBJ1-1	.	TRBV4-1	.	CASRGAAGRNTEAFF	TGCGCCAGCAGGGGCGCAGCGGGTCGAAACACTGAAGCTTTCTTT
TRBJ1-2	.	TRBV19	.	CASSAGSYYGYTF	TGTGCCAGTAGTGCCGGATCCTACTATGGCTACACCTTC
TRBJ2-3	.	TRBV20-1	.	CSARVDGSTDTQYF	TGCAGTGCTAGAGTCGACGGAAGCACAGATACGCAGTATTTT
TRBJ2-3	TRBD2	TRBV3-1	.	CASSFSRLAGGYSPDTQYF	TGTGCCAGCAGTTTTTCTCGACTAGCGGGGGGGTACTCTCCAGATACGCAGTATTTT
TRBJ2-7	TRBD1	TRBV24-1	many	CATSDSDRGLSEQYF	TGTGCCACCAGTGATTCCGACAGGGGGCTCAGCGAGCAGTACTTC
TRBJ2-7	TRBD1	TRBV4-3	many	CASSQEQGSEQYF	TGCGCCAGCAGCCAAGAACAGGGGAGCGAGCAGTACTTC
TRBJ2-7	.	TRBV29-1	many	CSVEAGQTYEQYF	TGCAGCGTTGAAGCGGGGCAAACCTACGAGCAGTACTTC
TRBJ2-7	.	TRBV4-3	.	CASSQGKTCYEQYF	TGCGCCAGCAGCCAAGGGAAGACTTGCTACGAGCAGTACTTC
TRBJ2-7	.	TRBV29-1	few	CSVAGTRSFYEQYF	TGCAGCGTTGCCGGGACTCGTTCCTTCTACGAGCAGTACTTC
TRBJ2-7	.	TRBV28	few	CASRFGTGISYEQYF	TGTGCCAGCAGGTTCGGTACAGGTATTTCCTACGAGCAGTACTTC
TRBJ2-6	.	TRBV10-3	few	CAISSGTAGANVLTF	TGTGCCATCAGCTCCGGGACGGCTGGGGCCAACGTCCTGACTTTC
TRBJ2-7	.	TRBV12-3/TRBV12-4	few	CASSLARRYEQYF	TGTGCCAGCAGTTTAGCGCGAAGATACGAGCAGTACTTC
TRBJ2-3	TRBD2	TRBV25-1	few	CASLSGGASDTQYF	TGTGCCAGCCTTAGCGGGGGGGCCTCGGATACGCAGTATTTT
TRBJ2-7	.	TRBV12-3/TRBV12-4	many	CASSFSGAYEQYF	TGTGCCAGCAGTTTTTCAGGGGCCTACGAGCAGTACTTC
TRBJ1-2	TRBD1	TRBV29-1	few	CSVEATGSFGYTF	TGCAGCGTTGAAGCGACAGGGAGCTTCGGCTACACCTTC
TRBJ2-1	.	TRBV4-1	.	CASSQPTANSYNEQFF	TGCGCCAGCAGCCAACCGACTGCCAACTCCTACAATGAGCAGTTCTTC
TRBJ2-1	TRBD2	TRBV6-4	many	CASSPSGDYNEQFF	TGTGCCAGCTCCCCTAGCGGAGACTACAATGAGCAGTTCTTC